This T cell receptor (beta chain) was identified during a study of a mutant IDH1 vaccine in newly diagnosed glioma. Notes on the study in general: Across multiple MHC alleles, around 92% of patients had vaccine-induced responses.

Clones were sequenced by immunoSEQ multiplex PCR, and TCRdb holds only the in-frame ones, with some missing. The sample shows approximately 56,000 clones, 65% of them seen only once. The time point is: week 47, end of study. What each vaccine dose contained was 300 ug of mutant IDH1 20-mer peptide, accompanied by topical imiquimod. There are a few counts of this clone. The antigen is undetermined. The receptor comes from a man in his forties or fifties with glioma. Some clones in this sample may be carry-over from other donors' samples. Sequencing used peripheral blood mononuclear cells (PBMCs), obtained from a glioma patient whose treatment included an IDH1 peptide vaccine.

The CDR3 nucleotides read TGTGCCAGTAGTACCCGGGACACTCTTGGCTACACCTTC. It specifies CASSTRDTLGYTF. This chain uses TRBV19 with TRBJ1-2, with D tentatively TRBD1 (6 bases). Germline V CDR1 and CDR2: LNHDA, SQIVND (reference sequence). The CDR3 spans 13 residues. V was trimmed by 4 bases and J by 7 bases, leaving 13 bases between them.